Sequencing of this T cell receptor beta chain was carried out in a study of OX40 agonist ivuxolimab in advanced cancers. Study at large: Each dose-escalation patient presented with hepatocellular carcinoma, melanoma, renal cell or head and neck cancer.

Autoimmune disease history or systemic immunosuppression excluded patients. Sequencing used immunoSEQ multiplex PCR; TCRdb keeps in-frame clones, though not all of them. The sample contains 30,000 to 45,000 clones, roughly 82% of which appear only once. On this clone itself: Antigen specificity is unknown.

The length of the CDR3 is 19 residues. The ends lost 2 bases at V and 0 bases at J; junction bases unmatched: 7. Germline CDR1 reads LGHNA; CDR2 reads YNFKEQ. General study findings and limits: On average, CD8+ T cells had more expanded clones than CD4+.

Specimen: CD4+ or CD8+ T cells sorted from blood, collected in a trial of the OX40 agonist ivuxolimab. This rearrangement joins TRBV4-2 to TRBJ2-3, with 14 positions matching TRBD2. This sequence was found in an adult with an advanced solid tumor such as melanoma, head and neck, liver or kidney cancer. The CDR3 coding sequence is TGTGCCAGCAGCCAATTAGGACTAGCGGGGGGTTCTAGCACAGATACGCAGTATTTT. Its protein product is CASSQLGLAGGSSTDTQYF.